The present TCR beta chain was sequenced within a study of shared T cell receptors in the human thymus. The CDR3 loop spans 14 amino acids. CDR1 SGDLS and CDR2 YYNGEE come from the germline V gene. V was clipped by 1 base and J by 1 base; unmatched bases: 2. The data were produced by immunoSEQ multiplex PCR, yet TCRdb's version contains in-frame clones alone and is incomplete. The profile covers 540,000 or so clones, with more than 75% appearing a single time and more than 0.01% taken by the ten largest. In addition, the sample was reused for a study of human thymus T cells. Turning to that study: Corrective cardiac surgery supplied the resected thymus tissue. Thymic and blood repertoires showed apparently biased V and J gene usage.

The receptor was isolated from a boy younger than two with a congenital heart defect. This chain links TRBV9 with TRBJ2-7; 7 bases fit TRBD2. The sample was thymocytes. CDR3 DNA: TGTGCCAGCAGCGTAACGGGAGGTTCCTACGAGCAGTACTTC. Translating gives CASSVTGGSYEQYF.